These 26 T cell receptor beta chains were all obtained from the same sample, sequenced in a study of blood T cell repertoires in COVID-19. Measured with immunoSEQ multiplex PCR; TCRdb has only the in-frame clones, and not every one. The sample has around 80,000 clones; 70% to 75% are singletons. The sequencing input was peripheral blood. The receptor source for this set is a man aged 45-65 years with active or convalescent COVID-19.

The CDR3 nucleotides read TGCGCCAGCAGCCAAACAGGTGGTTTACGATATGGCTACACCTTC. Amino acid sequence: CASSQTGGLRYGYTF. V usage is TRBV4-3 and J usage is TRBJ1-2; D may be TRBD1 (5 bases). CDR1 LGHNA and CDR2 YSLEER come from the germline V gene. Trimming pared 2 bases from V and 5 bases from J, leaving 15 bases between. CDR3 length equals 15 residues.

This rearrangement joins TRBV7-8 to TRBJ1-1; D is undetermined. In germline, CDR1 is SGHVS, CDR2 FQNEAQ. With 5 bases removed from V and 1 base from J, the gap between germline ends came to 5 bases. The CDR3 contains 12 residues. The CDR3 DNA is TGTGCCAGCAGCCATAGGAACACTGAAGCTTTCTTT. Protein: CASSHRNTEAFF.

This chain connects TRBV9 to TRBJ2-2, with a tentative D call TRBD1 (6 bases). V was pared by 4 bases and J by 7 bases, with 8 bases between. CDR1 and CDR2 (germline): SGDLS, YYNGEE. The CDR3 length is 12 residues. CDR3 in amino acids: CASSLDSGELFF. The CDR3 coding sequence is TGTGCCAGCAGCCTGGACAGCGGGGAGCTGTTTTTT.

The chain links TRBV7-2 to TRBJ2-1; 7 bases are shared with TRBD2. The CDR3 length is 11 residues. The germline V gene has CDR1 SGHTA and CDR2 FQGNSA. V shed 5 bases, J shed 8 bases, and the junction held 0 bases outside the gene matches. CDR3 sequence (DNA): TGTGCCAGCAGCCGGGGGGATGAGCAGTTCTTC. It encodes CASSRGDEQFF.

This clone appeared a single time. The chain has TRBV5-6 and TRBJ2-3, with TRBD2 matching 14 bases. The CDR3 runs 18 residues. Germline V gene lookup returns CDR1 SGHDT and CDR2 YYEEEE. V gave up 5 bases and J gave up 1 base; unmatched junction bases: 9. In DNA, the CDR3 is TGTGCCAGCAGGCGACTAGCGGGGGGGCCGATGGGCACAGATACGCAGTATTTT. Its protein is CASRRLAGGPMGTDTQYF.

J is TRBJ2-3 and V is TRBV9; D is perhaps TRBD2 (5 bases). V dropped 0 bases and J dropped 6 bases, with 11 bases sitting between them. Germline V gives CDR1 SGDLS, CDR2 YYNGEE. The CDR3 runs to 14 residues. CDR3 protein: CASSVEGGGDTQYF. The CDR3 DNA reads as TGTGCCAGCAGCGTAGAAGGCGGAGGCGATACGCAGTATTTT.

The genes are TRBV3-1 (or the pseudogene TRBV3-2) and TRBJ1-2; possibly TRBD1 for D (5 bases). Trimming took 2 bases from V and 4 from J, leaving 14 bases between them. The CDR3 runs to 15 residues. Germline lookup yields CDR1 LGHDT and CDR2 YNNKEL (reference sequence). CDR3 nucleotide sequence: TGTGCCAGCAGCCAAAGTGACGGACACCTCTATGGCTACACCTTC. This encodes CASSQSDGHLYGYTF.

The chain is built from TRBV6-5 and TRBJ1-6; possibly TRBD1 for D (5 bases). The CDR3 consists of 13 residues. Looked up from germline, CDR1 is MNHEY and CDR2 is SVGAGI. Trimming pared 8 bases from V and 12 bases from J, leaving 17 bases between. CDR3 region: CASAGDGKGPLHF. CDR3 coding DNA: TGTGCCAGCGCGGGGGACGGAAAAGGACCCCTCCACTTT.

This chain connects TRBV7-3 to TRBJ2-3; 8 nucleotides align to TRBD2. Germline lookup yields CDR1 SGHTA and CDR2 FQGTGA. The V gene end was trimmed by 7 bases and the J gene end by 1 base; junction bases not matched to a gene: 4. The CDR3 spans 14 residues. CDR3: CASNRAGGTDTQYF. CDR3 sequence (DNA): TGTGCCAGCAACCGAGCGGGGGGCACAGATACGCAGTATTTT.

Many counts were recorded for this clone. V is TRBV5-4 and J is TRBJ2-3; D is unresolved. This CDR3 spans 13 amino acids. The germline V gene has CDR1 SGHNT and CDR2 YYREEE (reference sequence). V was shortened by 2 bases and J by 0 bases, with 4 bases between the two germline ends. This chain's CDR3 is CASSFYSTDTQYF. The CDR3 coding sequence is TGTGCCAGCAGCTTTTATAGCACAGATACGCAGTATTTT. The full variable domain, rest sourced from reference TRBV5-4 and TRBJ2-3, is ETGVTQSPTHLIKTRGQQVTLRCSSQSGHNTVSWYQQALGQGPQFIFQYYREEENGRGNFPPRFSGLQFPNYSSELNVNALELDDSALYLCASSFYSTDTQYFGPGTRLTVL.

The chain joins TRBV29-1 to TRBJ2-6; weak D call: TRBD1 (6 bases). Between the trimmed V and J ends, which lost 6 bases and 0 bases, there was a span of 15 bases. Germline CDR1 reads SQVTM; CDR2 reads ANQGSEA. This CDR3 is built from 16 residues. CDR3 in DNA: TGCAGCGTCCTCGACAGGACAAACTCTGGGGCCAACGTCCTGACTTTC. Amino acid sequence: CSVLDRTNSGANVLTF.

This clone was seen only once. The rearrangement links TRBV18 to TRBJ1-4, with TRBD1 as a possible D gene (5 bases). V dropped 8 bases and J dropped 4 bases, with 23 bases sitting between them. CDR3 size: 17 residues. Germline-derived CDR1 and CDR2 are KGHSH and LQKENI. CDR3 bases: TGTGCCAGCACGGAGGGACCGCCAGTCCTTTATAATGAAAAACTGTTTTTT. It is translated as CASTEGPPVLYNEKLFF. The complete variable domain, with remaining parts taken from reference TRBV18 and TRBJ1-4, reads NAGVMQNPRHLVRRRGQEARLRCSPMKGHSHVYWYRQLPEEGLKFMVYLQKENIIDESGMPKERFSAEFPKEGPSILRIQQVVRGDSAAYFCASTEGPPVLYNEKLFFGSGTQLSVL.

This clone was seen a few times. The chain has TRBV3-1 (or the pseudogene TRBV3-2) and TRBJ2-3; D is possibly TRBD2 (5 bases). This CDR3 comprises 12 residues. V lost 4 bases, J lost 5 bases, and 7 bases lay in between. CDR1 and CDR2 from the germline V gene are LGHDT and YNNKEL (reference sequence). Here the CDR3 DNA reads TGTGCCAGCAGCCTGCGGGTAGATACGCAGTATTTT. Its translation: CASSLRVDTQYF.

The chain uses TRBV10-3 and TRBJ1-6, with TRBD1 matching 7 bases. CDR3 length: 13 residues. Germline V gene sequence: CDR1 ENHRY, CDR2 SYGVKD. The V segment lost 10 bases and the J segment 10 bases; nucleotides outside the gene matches: 10. CDR3 nucleotide sequence: TGTGCCACCGGAGAGGGGGCGGGCTCACCCCTCCACTTT. Its protein is CATGEGAGSPLHF.

This clone has ten or more counts. The V gene is TRBV27, the J gene TRBJ1-5, with 10 bases lining up with TRBD1. The germline CDR1 and CDR2 sequences are MNHEY and SMNVEV (reference sequence). The CDR3 has 14 amino acids. The ends lost 11 bases at V and 8 bases at J; junction bases unmatched: 12. DNA for the CDR3: TGTGCCCCCCCAGACAGGGGGCGCTTAGAGCCCCAGCATTTT. Translating it yields CAPPDRGRLEPQHF.

This chain uses TRBV6-5 with TRBJ2-7; 12 bases agree with TRBD1. CDR1 and CDR2 (germline): MNHEY, SVGAGI. This CDR3 is 15 amino acids long. V dropped 6 bases and J dropped 6; count of bases not matched to a gene: 9. This CDR3 reads CASRTGGQGAAEQYF. The DNA of the CDR3 is TGTGCCAGCAGGACGGGGGGACAGGGGGCTGCCGAGCAGTACTTC.

The CDR3 loop is CSARPLGGYTF. As DNA, the CDR3 is TGCAGTGCGCGGCCCTTAGGAGGCTACACCTTC. The chain recombines TRBV20-1 with TRBJ1-2; D is unclear. The V and J ends lost 6 bases and 8 bases respectively, with 13 bases between them. Looked up from germline, CDR1 is DFQATT and CDR2 is SNEGSKA (reference sequence). The CDR3 sequence is 11 residues long.

For the CDR3, the DNA is TGTGCCAGCAGTTACTCGATGCCGGGACTAGGCTACGAGCAGTACTTC. As protein: CASSYSMPGLGYEQYF. The rearrangement joins TRBV6-5 to TRBJ2-7; 8 positions match TRBD2. The CDR3 length is 16 residues. V gave up 0 bases and J gave up 3 bases; unmatched junction bases: 7. CDR1 is MNHEY and CDR2 is SVGAGI in the germline V gene.

The genes are TRBV5-1 and TRBJ1-1; D remains ambiguous. The CDR3 sequence is 14 residues long. V was trimmed by 4 bases and J by 1 base, leaving 11 bases between them. Germline V gene data show CDR1 as SGHRS and CDR2 as YFSETQ. This CDR3 reads CASSLVAQNTEAFF. Written as DNA, the CDR3 is TGCGCCAGCAGCCTGGTGGCCCAGAACACTGAAGCTTTCTTT. Full variable domain (rest looked up from reference TRBV5-1 and TRBJ1-1): KAGVTQTPRYLIKTRGQQVTLSCSPISGHRSVSWYQQTPGQGLQFLFEYFSETQRNKGNFPGRFSGRQFSNSRSEMNVSTLELGDSALYLCASSLVAQNTEAFFGQGTRLTVV.

The J gene is TRBJ2-1, the V gene TRBV19, with TRBD2 matching 9 bases. Trimming removed 3 bases from V and 6 bases from J; junction bases left unmatched: 6. Per the germline V gene, CDR1 is LNHDA and CDR2 is SQIVND (reference sequence). The CDR3 sequence is 15 residues long. DNA for the CDR3: TGTGCCAGTAGTATCCAGCGGGGGGCCCGCAATGAGCAGTTCTTC. Translated: CASSIQRGARNEQFF. Full variable domain (outside the CDR3, taken from reference TRBV19 and TRBJ2-1): DGGITQSPKYLFRKEGQNVTLSCEQNLNHDAMYWYRQDPGQGLRLIYYSQIVNDFQKGDIAEGYSVSREKKESFPLTVTSAQKNPTAFYLCASSIQRGARNEQFFGPGTRLTVL.

This clone came up once. The V and J genes are TRBV12-5 and TRBJ1-1; D is unclear. This CDR3 comprises 11 residues. V lost 2 bases and J 8 bases, leaving 6 bases between the germline ends. Germline loops: CDR1 LGHNT, CDR2 FRNRAP. The CDR3 bases are TGTGCTAGTGGTTTGTTCTCCGAAGCTTTCTTT. Protein sequence: CASGLFSEAFF.

This clone was found once. CDR3 region: CSASGRGLAGGQYWGYTF. CDR3 coding DNA: TGCAGTGCTAGTGGCCGGGGACTAGCGGGGGGCCAATATTGGGGCTACACCTTC. J is TRBJ1-2 and V is TRBV20-1, with D possibly matching TRBD1 (6 bases). CDR3 length equals 18 residues. The germline V gene encodes CDR1 DFQATT and CDR2 SNEGSKA (reference sequence). Trimming took off 3 bases at V and 8 bases at J, with 31 bases between the two ends.

This clone was counted only a few times. For the CDR3, the DNA is TGCGCCAGCAGCTTGGGGGCGTATGGAAACACCATATATTTT. Its translation is CASSLGAYGNTIYF. J is TRBJ1-3 and V is TRBV5-1, with no clear D. V was trimmed by 0 bases and J by 3 bases, leaving 7 bases between them. Per germline, CDR1 SGHRS and CDR2 YFSETQ. The CDR3 extends over 14 amino acids.

V gene TRBV4-1 combines with J gene TRBJ2-5; the D gene is possibly TRBD2 (7 bases). Germline V gene sequence: CDR1 MGHRA, CDR2 YSYEKL. V dropped 5 bases and J dropped 8 bases, with 18 bases sitting between them. This CDR3 is 14 amino acids long. DNA of the CDR3: TGCGCCAGCAGCGAGGGGGGAGCGGGGCTAACCCAGTACTTC. It is translated as CASSEGGAGLTQYF.

This sequence joins TRBV20-1 and TRBJ2-1, with TRBD2 identical over 9 bases. The J segment lost 1 base and the V segment lost 3 bases, leaving 13 bases of the junction unmatched. The germline V gene encodes CDR1 DFQATT and CDR2 SNEGSKA (reference sequence). The CDR3 loop spans 18 amino acids. The DNA of the CDR3 is TGCAGTGCTAGTACCACCCCCAGCGCGGGGGGGTCCTACAATGAGCAGTTCTTC. It codes for CSASTTPSAGGSYNEQFF.

This clone appeared a few times. The chain recombines TRBV5-6 with TRBJ1-6, with 9 nucleotides matching TRBD1. Looked up from germline, CDR1 is SGHDT and CDR2 is YYEEEE. CDR3 length: 16 amino acids. Trimming at V came to 2 bases and at J to 7 bases, leaving 7 bases not matched to a gene. The CDR3 DNA reads as TGTGCCAGCAGCTTAGATGGGGGGACAGGGAATTCACCCCTCCACTTT. This sequence encodes CASSLDGGTGNSPLHF.